This T cell receptor beta chain is drawn from a study of CD8 T cells in Susac syndrome. Across the whole study: Blood was drawn from Susac syndrome patients while they were therapy-naive, on corticosteroids, or on intravenous immunoglobulin alone.

The sequenced target, TCR beta, came from blood CD8+ and CD4+ T cells. CD8+ and CD4+ T cells were negatively isolated; TEMRA cells were FACS-enriched. Random hexamers primed reverse transcription of roughly 0.45 to 1 ug RNA. Using its own MiXCR run on the immunoSEQ multiplex PCR reads, TCRdb lists one record per CDR3 protein. The sample includes over 150,000 distinct CDR3 sequences, over 90% of them seen just once. CDR1 and CDR2 from the germline V gene are MDHEN and SYDVKM. Trimming shortened V by 8 bases and J by 5 bases, and 13 bases separated the two germline ends. The length of the CDR3 is 13 residues.

The chain recombines TRBV28 with TRBJ1-5, with D unclear. The receptor's source is a human donor with Susac syndrome. The sample consisted of CD4+ T cells from PBMCs. The CDR3 bases are TGTGCCAGCGACAACATTGATTATCAGCCCCAGCATTTT. As protein: CASDNIDYQPQHF.